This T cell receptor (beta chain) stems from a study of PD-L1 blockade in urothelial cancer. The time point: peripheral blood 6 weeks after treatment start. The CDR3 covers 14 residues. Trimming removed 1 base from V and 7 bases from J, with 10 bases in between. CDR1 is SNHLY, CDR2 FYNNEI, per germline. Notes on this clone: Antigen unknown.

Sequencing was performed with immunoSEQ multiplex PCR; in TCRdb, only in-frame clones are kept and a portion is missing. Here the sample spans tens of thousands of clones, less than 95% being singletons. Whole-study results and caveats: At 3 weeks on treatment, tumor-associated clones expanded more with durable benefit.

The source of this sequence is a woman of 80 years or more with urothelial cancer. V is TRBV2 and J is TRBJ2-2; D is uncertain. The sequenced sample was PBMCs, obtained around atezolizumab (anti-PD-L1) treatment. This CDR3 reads CASSEGLLGGELFF. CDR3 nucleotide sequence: TGTGCCAGCAGTGAAGGACTCCTGGGCGGGGAGCTGTTTTTT.